The rows below give T cell receptor beta chains drawn from one sample of a study of T cells in Graves' hyperthyroidism and ophthalmopathy. One entry per CDR3 protein, called by TCRdb with MiXCR from the multiplex PCR reads. The sample lists under 600,000 distinct CDR3 sequences, roughly 15% occurring once. Specimen: blood. These receptors were obtained from a middle-aged woman with Graves' ophthalmopathy. The CDR3 runs from the conserved cysteine through the conserved F or W. A D gene is named only where the DNA matches it firmly. Only part of the rows carry a size: once, few, many, or a class if the clone is expanded.

d_call: .
j_call: TRBJ2-1
v_call: TRBV14
clone_size: .
cdr3_nt: TGTGCCAGCAGCCAAGAAAGAGGACTGCGTCACGATGAGCAGTTCTTC
cdr3_aa: CASSQERGLRHDEQFF

d_call: TRBD2
j_call: TRBJ2-4
v_call: TRBV30
clone_size: .
cdr3_nt: TGTGCCTCCGGCGGGGGTTCGGGCATTCAGTACTTC
cdr3_aa: CASGGGSGIQYF

d_call: .
j_call: TRBJ1-2
v_call: TRBV28
clone_size: few
cdr3_nt: TGTGCCAGCAGTCCCCTCCTAGGGCAGTATGGCTACACCTTC
cdr3_aa: CASSPLLGQYGYTF

d_call: .
j_call: TRBJ2-3
v_call: TRBV2
clone_size: .
cdr3_nt: TGTGCCAGCAGTGTTGAGGGAGGACGCACAGATACGCAGTATTTT
cdr3_aa: CASSVEGGRTDTQYF

d_call: .
j_call: TRBJ2-1
v_call: TRBV20-1
clone_size: .
cdr3_nt: TGCAGTGCTAGCTTGGGTTATGAGCAGTTCTTC
cdr3_aa: CSASLGYEQFF

d_call: .
j_call: TRBJ1-1
v_call: TRBV5-1
clone_size: .
cdr3_nt: TGCGCCAGTACCCCATATCCCGACACTGAAGCTTTCTTT
cdr3_aa: CASTPYPDTEAFF

d_call: .
j_call: TRBJ1-4
v_call: TRBV2
clone_size: many
cdr3_nt: TGTGCCAGCAGTGAAGCCCCACAGGGTGATGAAAAACTGTTTTTT
cdr3_aa: CASSEAPQGDEKLFF

d_call: .
j_call: TRBJ2-1
v_call: TRBV5-1
clone_size: many
cdr3_nt: TGCGCCAGCTGGGGGGGGGGCCCTTACAATGAGCAGTTCTTC
cdr3_aa: CASWGGGPYNEQFF

d_call: .
j_call: TRBJ2-7
v_call: TRBV11-1
clone_size: many
cdr3_nt: TGTGCCAGCAGCTTAGCGTCGGGCTGGACCTACGAGCAGTACTTC
cdr3_aa: CASSLASGWTYEQYF

d_call: .
j_call: TRBJ2-1
v_call: TRBV2
clone_size: many
cdr3_nt: TGTGCCAGCAGTGGCCAGAAATACAATGAGCAGTTCTTC
cdr3_aa: CASSGQKYNEQFF

d_call: .
j_call: TRBJ2-1
v_call: TRBV27
clone_size: many
cdr3_nt: TGTGCCAGCAGTATGAACTCTCGGGACTCTGAGCAGTTCTTC
cdr3_aa: CASSMNSRDSEQFF

d_call: .
j_call: TRBJ1-5
v_call: TRBV12-3/TRBV12-4
clone_size: .
cdr3_nt: TGTGCCAGCAGGACACCCAGGAGTAGCAATCAGCCCCAGCATTTT
cdr3_aa: CASRTPRSSNQPQHF

d_call: .
j_call: TRBJ1-2
v_call: TRBV4-1
clone_size: .
cdr3_nt: TGCGCCAGCAGCCAAGATGGGGCCCAACAAGTCCCGCGAGGCTACACCTTC
cdr3_aa: CASSQDGAQQVPRGYTF

d_call: TRBD2
j_call: TRBJ2-2
v_call: TRBV12-3/TRBV12-4
clone_size: many
cdr3_nt: TGTGCCAGCGGGGCGGGAGGGCCGATACCCGGGGAGCTGTTTTTT
cdr3_aa: CASGAGGPIPGELFF

d_call: .
j_call: TRBJ2-2
v_call: TRBV19
clone_size: .
cdr3_nt: TGTGCCAGTAGTTCGCTATCGGAGGGTCCGAACACCGGGGAGCTGTTTTTT
cdr3_aa: CASSSLSEGPNTGELFF

d_call: .
j_call: TRBJ1-2
v_call: TRBV28
clone_size: many
cdr3_nt: TGTGCCAGCAGTTCGGCGGCGGGGGCGGGCTACACCTTC
cdr3_aa: CASSSAAGAGYTF

d_call: .
j_call: TRBJ1-2
v_call: TRBV12-3/TRBV12-4
clone_size: .
cdr3_nt: TGTGCCAGCAGTGCCTCCTCTAGCTATGGCTACACCTTC
cdr3_aa: CASSASSSYGYTF

d_call: .
j_call: TRBJ2-2
v_call: TRBV5-1
clone_size: .
cdr3_nt: TGCGCCAGCAGCGAAAATAGCGGAGTGAACACCGGGGAGCTGTTTTTT
cdr3_aa: CASSENSGVNTGELFF

d_call: TRBD1
j_call: TRBJ1-6
v_call: TRBV7-9
clone_size: few
cdr3_nt: TGTGCCAGCAGTTCCCTGGGACAGGGGAATTCACCCCTCCACTTT
cdr3_aa: CASSSLGQGNSPLHF

d_call: .
j_call: TRBJ1-5
v_call: TRBV6-1
clone_size: many
cdr3_nt: TGTGCCAGCAGTGAAGTTCGGAACGGAGGAGGGAATCAGCCCCAGCATTTT
cdr3_aa: CASSEVRNGGGNQPQHF

d_call: .
j_call: TRBJ2-5
v_call: TRBV29-1
clone_size: .
cdr3_nt: TGCAGCGGGTGGGGGGGCCTGGTGACCCAGTACTTC
cdr3_aa: CSGWGGLVTQYF

d_call: .
j_call: TRBJ2-7
v_call: TRBV6-1
clone_size: many
cdr3_nt: TGTGCCAGCAGCACCCAGGGACACCACTACGAGCAGTACTTC
cdr3_aa: CASSTQGHHYEQYF

d_call: TRBD1
j_call: TRBJ2-5
v_call: TRBV29-1
clone_size: .
cdr3_nt: TGCAGCGCGAACCTCAGAAGGGGACAGACTCACCAAGAGACCCAGTACTTC
cdr3_aa: CSANLRRGQTHQETQYF

d_call: TRBD1
j_call: TRBJ2-7
v_call: TRBV7-2
clone_size: many
cdr3_nt: TGTGCCAGCAGCCACAGGGACAGGAAATCCTACGAGCAGTACTTC
cdr3_aa: CASSHRDRKSYEQYF

d_call: TRBD1
j_call: TRBJ1-6
v_call: TRBV10-3
clone_size: .
cdr3_nt: TGTGCCGCCCGGGGGGCGGACAGGGTTAATTCACCCCTCCACTTT
cdr3_aa: CAARGADRVNSPLHF

d_call: TRBD2
j_call: TRBJ2-3
v_call: TRBV20-1
clone_size: .
cdr3_nt: TGCAGTGCTAGTCTGCTTAGCGGGAGTCGGTCAGATACGCAGTATTTT
cdr3_aa: CSASLLSGSRSDTQYF

d_call: .
j_call: TRBJ2-1
v_call: TRBV18
clone_size: many
cdr3_nt: TGTGCCAGCTCACCAGCTATGAATGAGCAGTTCTTC
cdr3_aa: CASSPAMNEQFF

d_call: TRBD2
j_call: TRBJ2-7
v_call: TRBV18
clone_size: .
cdr3_nt: TGTGCCAGCACCCAGAGAGGACTAGCGGGAGTCGAGCAGTACTTC
cdr3_aa: CASTQRGLAGVEQYF

d_call: .
j_call: TRBJ2-7
v_call: TRBV18
clone_size: many
cdr3_nt: TGTGCCAGCTCACCACGCCATGACTACGAGCAGTACTTC
cdr3_aa: CASSPRHDYEQYF

d_call: .
j_call: TRBJ2-1
v_call: TRBV6-1
clone_size: .
cdr3_nt: TGTGCCAGCAGTGGATGGCTAGACAACAATGAGCAGTTCTTC
cdr3_aa: CASSGWLDNNEQFF

d_call: .
j_call: TRBJ2-5
v_call: TRBV18
clone_size: few
cdr3_nt: TGTGCCAGCTCACCCTCGGGACGGCACCAAGAGACCCAGTACTTC
cdr3_aa: CASSPSGRHQETQYF

d_call: TRBD2
j_call: TRBJ2-2
v_call: TRBV3-1
clone_size: many
cdr3_nt: TGTGCCAGCAGCCAAGTCGGGGGGATCACCGGGGAGCTGTTTTTT
cdr3_aa: CASSQVGGITGELFF